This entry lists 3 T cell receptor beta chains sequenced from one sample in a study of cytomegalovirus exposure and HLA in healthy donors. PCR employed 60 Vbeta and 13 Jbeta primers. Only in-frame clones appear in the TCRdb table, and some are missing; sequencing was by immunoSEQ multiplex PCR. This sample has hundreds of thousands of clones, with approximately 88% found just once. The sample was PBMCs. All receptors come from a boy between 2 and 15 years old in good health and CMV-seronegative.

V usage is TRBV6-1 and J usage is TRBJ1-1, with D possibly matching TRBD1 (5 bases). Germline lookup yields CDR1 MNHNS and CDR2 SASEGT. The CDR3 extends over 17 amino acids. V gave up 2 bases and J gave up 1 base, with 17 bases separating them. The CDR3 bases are TGTGCCAGCAGTGAACGGGAGCAGGGCGTGAGGAACACTGAAGCTTTCTTT. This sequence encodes CASSEREQGVRNTEAFF.

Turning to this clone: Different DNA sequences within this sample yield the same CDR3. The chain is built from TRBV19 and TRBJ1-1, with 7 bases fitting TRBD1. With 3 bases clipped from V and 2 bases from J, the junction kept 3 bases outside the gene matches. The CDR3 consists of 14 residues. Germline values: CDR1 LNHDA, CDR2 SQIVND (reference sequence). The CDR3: CASSMVGGNTEAFF. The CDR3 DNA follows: TGTGCCAGTAGTATGGTAGGGGGCAACACTGAAGCTTTCTTT.

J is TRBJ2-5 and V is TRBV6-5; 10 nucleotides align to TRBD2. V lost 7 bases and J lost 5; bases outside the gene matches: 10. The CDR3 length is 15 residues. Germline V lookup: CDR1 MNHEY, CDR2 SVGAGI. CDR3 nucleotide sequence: TGTGCCAGCACTCTAGCGGGGGAGGCTCGGGAGACCCAGTACTTC. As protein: CASTLAGEARETQYF.